This record covers a single TCR beta chain. The target antigen is unknown. This sample is part of a study of cytomegalovirus exposure and HLA in healthy donors. PCR employed 60 Vbeta and 13 Jbeta primers. Only in-frame clones appear in the TCRdb table, and some are missing; sequencing was by immunoSEQ multiplex PCR. The top ten hold about 4.4% of the sample, which has 130,000 to 150,000 clones, roughly 80% seen once. Whole-study results and caveats: There were a few CMV-associated chains whose specificity for CMV antigens was confirmed in vitro. For most TCR beta V segments, an earlier analysis put the productive rate at about 90% or about 30% of the time.

The germline V gene has CDR1 ENHRY and CDR2 SYGVKD. V gave up 2 bases and J gave up 5 bases; unmatched junction bases: 7. The CDR3 spans 18 residues. These donors counted as nominally healthy when sampled, but unrecorded immune exposures were likely. The rearrangement uses TRBV10-3 and TRBJ2-3; 16 bases are a match to TRBD2. The specimen was PBMCs. This clonotype originated in a man in his forties in good health and CMV-seronegative. CDR3 in DNA: TGTGCCATCAGTGAGCCGGGACTAGCGGGGGGGCCGGTAGATACGCAGTATTTT. Translation: CAISEPGLAGGPVDTQYF.